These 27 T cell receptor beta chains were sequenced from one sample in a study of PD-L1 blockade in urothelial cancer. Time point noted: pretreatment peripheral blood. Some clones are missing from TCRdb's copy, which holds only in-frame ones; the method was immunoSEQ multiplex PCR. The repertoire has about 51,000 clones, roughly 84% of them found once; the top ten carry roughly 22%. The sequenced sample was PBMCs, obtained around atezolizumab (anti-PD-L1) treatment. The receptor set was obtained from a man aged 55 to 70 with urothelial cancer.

CDR3 nucleotides: TGCGCCAGCAGCTCGGGACAGGGGTCCGCCGGGGAGCTGTTTTTT. Protein product: CASSSGQGSAGELFF. The rearrangement links TRBV5-1 to TRBJ2-2, with TRBD1 matching over 10 bases. Trimming took 3 bases from V and 6 from J; bases not matched to a gene: 5. This CDR3 spans 15 amino acids. Germline assignment: CDR1 SGHRS and CDR2 YFSETQ. Supplemented by reference TRBV5-1 and TRBJ2-2, the full variable domain reads KAGVTQTPRYLIKTRGQQVTLSCSPISGHRSVSWYQQTPGQGLQFLFEYFSETQRNKGNFPGRFSGRQFSNSRSEMNVSTLELGDSALYLCASSSGQGSAGELFFGEGSRLTVL.

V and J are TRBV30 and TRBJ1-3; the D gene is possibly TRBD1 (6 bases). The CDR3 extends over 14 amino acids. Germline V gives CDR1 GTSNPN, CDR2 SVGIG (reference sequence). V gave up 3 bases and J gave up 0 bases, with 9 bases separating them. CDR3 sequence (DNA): TGTGCCTGGAGGGACAGACCCTCTGGAAACACCATATATTTT. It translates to CAWRDRPSGNTIYF.

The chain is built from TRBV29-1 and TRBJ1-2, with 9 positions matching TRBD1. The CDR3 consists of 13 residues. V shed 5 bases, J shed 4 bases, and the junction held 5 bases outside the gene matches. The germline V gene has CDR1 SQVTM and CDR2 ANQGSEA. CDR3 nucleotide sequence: TGCAGCGTTCGAGGACAGGGGCCCTATGGCTACACCTTC. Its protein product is CSVRGQGPYGYTF.

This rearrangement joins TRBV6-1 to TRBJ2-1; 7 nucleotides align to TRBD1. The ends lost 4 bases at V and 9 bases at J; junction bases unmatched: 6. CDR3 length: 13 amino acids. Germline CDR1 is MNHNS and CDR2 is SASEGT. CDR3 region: CASSVTGVSEQFF. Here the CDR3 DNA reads TGTGCCAGCAGTGTCACAGGGGTGAGTGAGCAGTTCTTC.

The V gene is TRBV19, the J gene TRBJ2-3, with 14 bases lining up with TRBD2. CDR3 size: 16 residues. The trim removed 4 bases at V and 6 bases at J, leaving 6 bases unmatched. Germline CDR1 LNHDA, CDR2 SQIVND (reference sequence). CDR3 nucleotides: TGTGCCAGTAGTACGGGACTAGCGGGGGCCCTGGATACGCAGTATTTT. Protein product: CASSTGLAGALDTQYF.

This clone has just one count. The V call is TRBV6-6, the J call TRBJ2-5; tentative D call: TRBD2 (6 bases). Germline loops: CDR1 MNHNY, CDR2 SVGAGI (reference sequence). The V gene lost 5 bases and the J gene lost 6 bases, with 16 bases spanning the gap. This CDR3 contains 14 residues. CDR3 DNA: TGTGCCAGCAGTAACACAGGAGGGCCGCAGACCCAGTACTTC. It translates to CASSNTGGPQTQYF.

In DNA form, the CDR3 reads TGTGCCAGCAGCTATAGTCAGGGGGCGTATTATGGCTACACCTTC. Protein sequence: CASSYSQGAYYGYTF. The chain joins TRBV5-5 to TRBJ1-2; 8 bases are shared with TRBD1. J was trimmed by 5 bases and V by 3 bases; bases with no gene match: 9. This CDR3 has 15 residues. Germline CDR1 reads SGHKS; CDR2 reads YYEKEE (reference sequence).

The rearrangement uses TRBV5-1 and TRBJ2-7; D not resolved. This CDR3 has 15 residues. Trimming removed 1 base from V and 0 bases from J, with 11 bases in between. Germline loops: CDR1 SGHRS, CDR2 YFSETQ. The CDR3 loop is CASSLTPRSSYEQYF. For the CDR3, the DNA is TGCGCCAGCAGCTTGACCCCGAGGAGCTCCTACGAGCAGTACTTC.

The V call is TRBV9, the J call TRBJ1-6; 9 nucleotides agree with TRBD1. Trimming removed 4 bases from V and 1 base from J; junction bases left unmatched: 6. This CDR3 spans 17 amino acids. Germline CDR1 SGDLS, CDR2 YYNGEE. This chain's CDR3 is CASSTRTGESYNSPLHF. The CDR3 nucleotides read TGTGCCAGCAGCACACGGACAGGGGAGTCCTATAATTCACCCCTCCACTTT. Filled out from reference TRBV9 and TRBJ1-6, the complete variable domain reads DSGVTQTPKHLITATGQRVTLRCSPRSGDLSVYWYQQSLDQGLQFLIQYYNGEERAKGNILERFSAQQFPDLHSELNLSSLELGDSALYFCASSTRTGESYNSPLHFGNGTRLTVT.

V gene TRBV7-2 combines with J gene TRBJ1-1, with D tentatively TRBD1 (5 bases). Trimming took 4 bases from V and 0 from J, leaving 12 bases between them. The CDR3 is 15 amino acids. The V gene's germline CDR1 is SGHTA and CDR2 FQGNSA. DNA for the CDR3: TGTGCCAGCAGCTCAGACAGAATTATGAACACTGAAGCTTTCTTT. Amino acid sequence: CASSSDRIMNTEAFF.

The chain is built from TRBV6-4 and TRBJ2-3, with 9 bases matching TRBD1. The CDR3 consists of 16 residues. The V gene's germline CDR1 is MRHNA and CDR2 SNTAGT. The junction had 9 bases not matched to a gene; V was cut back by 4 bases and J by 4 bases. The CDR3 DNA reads TGTGCCAGCAGTGCCCCACCGGGACAGGGCGCAGATACGCAGTATTTT. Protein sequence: CASSAPPGQGADTQYF.

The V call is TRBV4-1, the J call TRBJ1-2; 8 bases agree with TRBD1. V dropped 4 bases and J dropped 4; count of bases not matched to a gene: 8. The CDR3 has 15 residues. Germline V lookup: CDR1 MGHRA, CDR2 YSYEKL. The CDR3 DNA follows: TGCGCCAGCAGCCCACGGGACAGGCGAGGCTATGGCTACACCTTC. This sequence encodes CASSPRDRRGYGYTF.

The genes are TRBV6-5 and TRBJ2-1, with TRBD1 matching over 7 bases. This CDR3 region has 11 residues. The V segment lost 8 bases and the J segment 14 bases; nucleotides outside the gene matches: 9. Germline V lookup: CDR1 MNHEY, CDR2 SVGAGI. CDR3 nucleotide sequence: TGTGCCAGCTTCCAGGGGGATTTGGAGTTCTTC. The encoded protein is CASFQGDLEFF.

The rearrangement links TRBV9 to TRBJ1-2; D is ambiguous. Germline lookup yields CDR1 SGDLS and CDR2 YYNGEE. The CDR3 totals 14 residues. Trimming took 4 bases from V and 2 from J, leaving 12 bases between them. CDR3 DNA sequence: TGTGCCAGCAGCCCCGGACGGGAAAACTATGGCTACACCTTC. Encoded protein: CASSPGRENYGYTF. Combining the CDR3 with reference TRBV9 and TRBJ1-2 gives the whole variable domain DSGVTQTPKHLITATGQRVTLRCSPRSGDLSVYWYQQSLDQGLQFLIQYYNGEERAKGNILERFSAQQFPDLHSELNLSSLELGDSALYFCASSPGRENYGYTFGSGTRLTVV.

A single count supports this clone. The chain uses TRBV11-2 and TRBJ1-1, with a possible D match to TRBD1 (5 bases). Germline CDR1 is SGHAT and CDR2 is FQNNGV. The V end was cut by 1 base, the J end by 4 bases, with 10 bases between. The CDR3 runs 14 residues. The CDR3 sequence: CASSLAGGGTEAFF. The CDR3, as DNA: TGTGCCAGCAGCTTAGCGGGGGGAGGCACTGAAGCTTTCTTT.

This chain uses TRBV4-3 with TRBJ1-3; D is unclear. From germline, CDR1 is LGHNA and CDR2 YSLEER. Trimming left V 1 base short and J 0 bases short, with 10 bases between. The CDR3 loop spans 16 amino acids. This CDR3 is CASSQGLTDSGNTIYF. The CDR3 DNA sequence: TGCGCCAGCAGCCAAGGTCTTACAGACTCTGGAAACACCATATATTTT.

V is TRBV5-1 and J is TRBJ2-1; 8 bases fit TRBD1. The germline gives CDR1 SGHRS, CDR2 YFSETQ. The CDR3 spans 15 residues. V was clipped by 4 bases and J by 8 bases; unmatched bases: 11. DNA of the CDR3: TGCGCCAGCAGCGCGAAGACCGGGACAGGTCATGAGCAGTTCTTC. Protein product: CASSAKTGTGHEQFF.

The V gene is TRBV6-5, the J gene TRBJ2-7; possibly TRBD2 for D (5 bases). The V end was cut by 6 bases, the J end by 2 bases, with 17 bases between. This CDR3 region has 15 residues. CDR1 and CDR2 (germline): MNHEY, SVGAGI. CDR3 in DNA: TGTGCCAGCAGCCGCACCGGGATTGACACCTACGAGCAGTACTTC. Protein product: CASSRTGIDTYEQYF.

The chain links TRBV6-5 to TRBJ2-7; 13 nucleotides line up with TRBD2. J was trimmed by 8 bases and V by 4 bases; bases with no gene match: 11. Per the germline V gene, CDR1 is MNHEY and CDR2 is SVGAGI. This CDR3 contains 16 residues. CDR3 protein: CASSSRSTSGRAQQYF. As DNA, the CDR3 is TGTGCCAGCAGTTCACGATCCACTAGCGGGAGGGCTCAGCAGTACTTC.

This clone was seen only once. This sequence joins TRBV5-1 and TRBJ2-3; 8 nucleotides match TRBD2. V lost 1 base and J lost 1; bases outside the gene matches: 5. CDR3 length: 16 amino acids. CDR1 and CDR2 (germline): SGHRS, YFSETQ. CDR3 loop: CASSLSTSGRTDTQYF. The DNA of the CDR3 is TGCGCCAGCAGCTTGAGTACTAGCGGACGCACAGATACGCAGTATTTT.

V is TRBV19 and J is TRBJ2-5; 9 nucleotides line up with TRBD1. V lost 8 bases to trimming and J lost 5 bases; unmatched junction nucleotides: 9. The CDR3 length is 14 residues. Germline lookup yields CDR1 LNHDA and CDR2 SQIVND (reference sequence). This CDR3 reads CASAGTGSRETQYF. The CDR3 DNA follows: TGTGCCAGTGCAGGGACAGGGTCCCGGGAGACCCAGTACTTC.

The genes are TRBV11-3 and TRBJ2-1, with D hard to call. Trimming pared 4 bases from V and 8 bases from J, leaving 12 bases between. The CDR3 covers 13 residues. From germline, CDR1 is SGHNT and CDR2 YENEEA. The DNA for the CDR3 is TGTGCCAGCAGCTCAGCGAGTGCCCATGAGCAGTTCTTC. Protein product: CASSSASAHEQFF.

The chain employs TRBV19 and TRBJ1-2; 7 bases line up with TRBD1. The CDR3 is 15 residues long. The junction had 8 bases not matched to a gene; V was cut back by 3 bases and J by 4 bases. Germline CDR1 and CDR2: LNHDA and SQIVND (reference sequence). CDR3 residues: CASSIVRGRLYGYTF. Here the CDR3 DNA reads TGTGCCAGTAGTATCGTCAGGGGGAGGCTCTATGGCTACACCTTC.

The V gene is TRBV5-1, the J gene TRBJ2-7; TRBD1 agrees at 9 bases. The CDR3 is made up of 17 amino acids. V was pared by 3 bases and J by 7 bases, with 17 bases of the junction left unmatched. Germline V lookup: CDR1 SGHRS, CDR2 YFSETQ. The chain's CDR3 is CASSSSWTGALVGEQYF. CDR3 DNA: TGCGCCAGCAGCTCCTCTTGGACAGGGGCACTTGTCGGGGAGCAGTACTTC.

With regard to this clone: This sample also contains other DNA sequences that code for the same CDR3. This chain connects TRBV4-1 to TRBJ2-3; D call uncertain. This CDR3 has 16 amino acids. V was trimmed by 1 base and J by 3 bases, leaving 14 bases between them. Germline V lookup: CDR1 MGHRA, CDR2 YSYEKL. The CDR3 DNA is TGCGCCAGCAGCCAAGTAAACCTAGTCAGTACAGATACGCAGTATTTT. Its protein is CASSQVNLVSTDTQYF.

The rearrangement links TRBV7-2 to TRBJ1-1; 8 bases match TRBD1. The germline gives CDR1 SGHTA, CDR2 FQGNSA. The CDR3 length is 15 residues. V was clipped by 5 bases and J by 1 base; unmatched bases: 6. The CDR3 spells CASSLPQGANTEAFF. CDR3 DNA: TGTGCCAGCAGCCTCCCTCAGGGGGCGAACACTGAAGCTTTCTTT.

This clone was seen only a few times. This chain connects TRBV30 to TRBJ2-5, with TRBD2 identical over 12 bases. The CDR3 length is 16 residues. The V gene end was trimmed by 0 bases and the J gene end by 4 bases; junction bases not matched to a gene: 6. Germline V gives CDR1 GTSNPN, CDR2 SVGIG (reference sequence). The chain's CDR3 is CAWSVLTSGGGETQYF. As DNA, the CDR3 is TGTGCCTGGAGTGTACTGACTAGCGGGGGTGGAGAGACCCAGTACTTC.